This is a list of T cell receptor beta chains from one sample in a study of blood T cells in healthy people across ages. TCRdb analysed the 5' RACE reads with MiXCR anew, one entry per CDR3 protein. Of 1.5 million to 2 million distinct CDR3 sequences listed, around 50% are singletons. Sequencing input: blood. Receptors originate from a middle-aged woman in good health. CDR3s include the opening cysteine and the closing phenylalanine or tryptophan. D genes are given only for firm matches. A row's size may be missing; if present it is once, few, many or a size class.

j_call | v_call | clone_size | d_call | cdr3_nt | cdr3_aa
TRBJ2-7 | TRBV12-3/TRBV12-4 | . | TRBD2 | TGTGCCAGCAGTTTCCCGACTAGCGGGGGGAACTCCTACAATGAGCAGTACTTC | CASSFPTSGGNSYNEQYF
TRBJ2-5 | TRBV28 | . | . | TGTGCCAGCAGTTCCTTCGTGGACGGACCCTGGGGACAAGAGACCCAGTACTTC | CASSSFVDGPWGQETQYF
TRBJ2-2 | TRBV28 | . | . | TGTGCCAGCAGTTTGGGGGAACGGGACACCGGGGAGCTGTTTTTT | CASSLGERDTGELFF
TRBJ2-7 | TRBV4-3 | few | TRBD1 | TGCGCCAGCAGCCAAGATCGAATAGAGGGACAGGGGGTCTACGAGCAGTACTTC | CASSQDRIEGQGVYEQYF
TRBJ2-7 | TRBV18 | . | TRBD2 | TGTGCCAGCTCACCAACCTTAGCGGGGAAATCGGCCCCCTACGAGCAGTACTTC | CASSPTLAGKSAPYEQYF
TRBJ2-1 | TRBV20-1 | . | TRBD1 | TGCAGTGCTGAAGAGACAGGGGAGTTCTTC | CSAEETGEFF
TRBJ1-5 | TRBV7-8 | once | . | TGTGCCAGCAGCAAACATGGGCAGCCCCAGCATTTT | CASSKHGQPQHF
TRBJ2-1 | TRBV5-5 | . | TRBD2 | TGTGCCAGCAGCCCCCGGGGGGGTAGGAATGAGCAGTTCTTC | CASSPRGGRNEQFF
TRBJ2-3 | TRBV20-1 | . | . | TGCAGTGATACACAGGGTAGGGGCACAGATACGCAGTATTTT | CSDTQGRGTDTQYF
TRBJ1-5 | TRBV7-2 | . | . | TGTGCCAGCAGCTTAGAAGCGAGCAATCAGCCCCAGCATTTT | CASSLEASNQPQHF
TRBJ2-7 | TRBV27 | few | . | TGTGCCAGCAGTAGGCAGGGAGGTCTGCGGGAGCAGTACTTC | CASSRQGGLREQYF
TRBJ2-5 | TRBV6-2/TRBV6-3 | few | . | TGTGCCAGCAGTCTAGTCGGGGGCGCGCAGTACTTC | CASSLVGGAQYF
TRBJ2-1 | TRBV28 | . | TRBD1 | TGTGCCAGCTACAAGACAGGGGCCGTAGGTGAGCAGTTCTTC | CASYKTGAVGEQFF
TRBJ2-3 | TRBV7-8 | . | . | TGTGCCAGCAGCTTAGATAGGGCACCTCGCACAGATACGCAGTATTTT | CASSLDRAPRTDTQYF
TRBJ2-1 | TRBV21-1 | . | . | TGTGCCAGCAGCCCACCAGGGACTAGCGGGGGTCAGCAGTTCTTC | CASSPPGTSGGQQFF
TRBJ2-1 | TRBV7-2 | many | . | TGTGCCAGCAGCTTACGGATCTCCTACAATGAGCAGTTCTTC | CASSLRISYNEQFF
TRBJ2-1 | TRBV7-2 | once | . | TGTGCCAGCAGCGCGCGGACTTTCCCCGGTCCCCCAAACAATGAGCAGTTCTTC | CASSARTFPGPPNNEQFF
TRBJ2-7 | TRBV7-2 | once | TRBD1 | TGTGCCAGCAGCCCCCAACGACAGGGCTACGAGCAGTACTTC | CASSPQRQGYEQYF
TRBJ1-2 | TRBV20-1 | few | . | TGCAGTGCCCAGGGAGGTGGCTACACCTTC | CSAQGGGYTF
TRBJ2-3 | TRBV12-3/TRBV12-4 | . | TRBD1 | TGTGCCAGCACAGACAGGGGAGCAGATACGCAGTATTTT | CASTDRGADTQYF
TRBJ2-3 | TRBV5-1 | few | . | TGCGCCAGCAGCCCGAATAAGGCAGATACGCAGTATTTT | CASSPNKADTQYF
TRBJ1-5 | TRBV2 | . | TRBD1 | TGTGCCAGCAGCGACGACAGGGGAGGTGGTCAGCCCCAGCATTTT | CASSDDRGGGQPQHF
TRBJ2-7 | TRBV28 | . | . | TGTGCCAGCAGTGGCATCAGGGGCAGCTCCTACGAGCAGTACTTC | CASSGIRGSSYEQYF
TRBJ2-1 | TRBV7-8 | few | . | TGTGCCAGCAGTTGGAACAAGGGGCTTGCTAATGAGCAGTTCTTC | CASSWNKGLANEQFF
TRBJ1-6 | TRBV9 | . | . | TGTGCCAGCAGCGTAGGCGGTAAGGCTGCGGGGAATTCACCCCTCCACTTT | CASSVGGKAAGNSPLHF
TRBJ1-2 | TRBV28 | many | . | TGTGCCAGCTCACCACCAGGGGCGTATGGCTACACCTTC | CASSPPGAYGYTF
TRBJ2-5 | TRBV7-2 | . | . | TGTGCCAGCAGCCGATACAGGGAGACCCAGTACTTC | CASSRYRETQYF
TRBJ1-6 | TRBV6-1 | . | . | TGTGCCAGCAGTGAACGCAGACTAAATTCACCCCTCCACTTT | CASSERRLNSPLHF
TRBJ2-7 | TRBV27 | . | TRBD1 | TGTGCCAACAGCCCCAGGGGGCTTATTTATCAGCAGTACTTC | CANSPRGLIYQQYF
TRBJ2-1 | TRBV4-1 | . | TRBD2 | TGCGCCAGCAGCACCCGACTAGCGGGATACCAAGAGACCCAGTTCTTC | CASSTRLAGYQETQFF
TRBJ1-1 | TRBV5-1 | few | . | TGCGCCAGCACCCAGGGGCCGGGTACGGACACTGAAGCTTTCTTT | CASTQGPGTDTEAFF
TRBJ2-1 | TRBV29-1 | . | TRBD2 | TGCAGCGCCATACTAGCGGGGGGGCCGCACGAGCAGTTCTTC | CSAILAGGPHEQFF
TRBJ2-3 | TRBV5-1 | once | . | TGCGCCAGCAGCTTGAGTTCGACAGCAGTCACAGATACGCAGTATTTT | CASSLSSTAVTDTQYF
TRBJ2-5 | TRBV5-1 | few | TRBD2 | TGCGCCAGCAGCTATGCTAGCGGAGGGCTGGGGGAGACCCAGTACTTC | CASSYASGGLGETQYF
TRBJ1-1 | TRBV29-1 | . | . | TGCAGCGTTGTCCGGATCAAAAGGACTGAAGCTTTCTTT | CSVVRIKRTEAFF
TRBJ2-3 | TRBV6-2/TRBV6-3 | . | TRBD2 | TGTGCCAGCAGTACCGGGACTATAAAGGATACGCAGTATTTT | CASSTGTIKDTQYF
TRBJ2-1 | TRBV4-2 | . | TRBD2 | TGTGCCAGCAGCCAAAGCCATGGGGAGGGTAGGTTCGATGAGCAGTTCTTC | CASSQSHGEGRFDEQFF
TRBJ1-1 | TRBV20-1 | . | TRBD1 | TGCAGTGCTAGCTCCGGGACAGGGGTAATAGGGGCTTTCTTT | CSASSGTGVIGAFF
TRBJ2-1 | TRBV15 | . | . | TGTGCCACCAGCAGAGATAGTCGGTGGGGAGCGGGTGCCTACAATGAGCAGTTCTTC | CATSRDSRWGAGAYNEQFF
TRBJ1-4 | TRBV20-1 | few | . | TGCAGTGCGATCACCCGAAAGTCCAATGAAAAACTGTTTTTT | CSAITRKSNEKLFF
TRBJ2-7 | TRBV6-2/TRBV6-3 | few | . | TGTGCCAGCAGCCGGCCAGGGCCCTCTGGTGAGCAGTACTTC | CASSRPGPSGEQYF
TRBJ1-2 | TRBV20-1 | . | . | TGCAGTGCCGCCAGGGCAGGGAAGGATGGCTACACCTTC | CSAARAGKDGYTF
TRBJ2-4 | TRBV2 | . | . | TGTGCCAGCAGTGAACTCCGCGGAGAAAACATTCAGTACTTC | CASSELRGENIQYF
TRBJ1-5 | TRBV29-1 | . | . | TGCAGCGTTGTGGGAGGGGGCAATCAGCCCCAGCATTTT | CSVVGGGNQPQHF
TRBJ1-5 | TRBV5-1 | . | TRBD1 | TGCGCCAGCAGCTTGGGACAGGGGGCGTTCAATCAGCCCCAGCATTTT | CASSLGQGAFNQPQHF
TRBJ2-5 | TRBV24-1 | once | TRBD2 | TGTGCCACCAGTGATTTGCAACTAGCGGGGCAAGAGACCCAGTACTTC | CATSDLQLAGQETQYF
TRBJ1-2 | TRBV7-8 | . | TRBD1 | TGTGCCAGCAGCTTAGGGACGGGACAGGGGTCAGGTGGCTACACCTTC | CASSLGTGQGSGGYTF
TRBJ2-3 | TRBV24-1 | few | TRBD2 | TGTGCCACCAGTGATTTACCCCTCAGCGGGGGGGATATGGATACGCAGTATTTT | CATSDLPLSGGDMDTQYF
TRBJ1-2 | TRBV28 | few | . | TGTGCCACCCCCTCCGGCGCAGGGAGCTATGGCTACACCTTC | CATPSGAGSYGYTF
TRBJ1-2 | TRBV6-4 | few | TRBD1 | TGTGCCAGCAGTGCCACGGGACAGGCGGGTGGCTACACCTTC | CASSATGQAGGYTF
TRBJ2-7 | TRBV6-2/TRBV6-3 | . | TRBD1 | TGTGCCGGCAGTACCGGGACAGGGGGTTACTACGAGCAGTACTTC | CAGSTGTGGYYEQYF
TRBJ2-3 | TRBV7-2 | . | . | TGTGCCAGGGGCGGGCAGTATTTT | CARGGQYF